This T cell receptor beta chain was captured in a study of molecular identifiers for immune sequencing clone quantification. MiXCR was run by TCRdb on the PCR reads, yielding one entry per CDR3 protein. The sample yields some 590,000 distinct CDR3 sequences, about 25% seen once. Trimming removed 4 bases from V and 7 bases from J, with 9 bases in between. Looked up from germline, CDR1 is SGDLS and CDR2 is YYNGEE. The CDR3 sequence is 13 residues long. The source of this sequence is a human donor in good health. Some libraries in this study had Jurkat cell RNA spiked in. The material sequenced was naive CD8+ T cells from blood, with Jurkat cell RNA spiked in. Regarding subset: FACS-sorted CD8+CD4-CCR7+CD45RA+ naive T cells. The V gene is TRBV9, the J gene TRBJ1-6, with a possible D match to TRBD1 (5 bases). As DNA, the CDR3 is TGTGCCAGCAGCACAAAGGGGAATTCACCCCTCCACTTT. It encodes CASSTKGNSPLHF.